These T cell receptor beta chains were read from a single sample in a study of T-cell reconstitution after alpha-beta-depleted transplantation in children. Each CDR3 protein gets one entry after TCRdb re-called the PCR reads with MiXCR. The table records a few hundred thousand distinct CDR3 sequences, roughly 27% of them present only once. This specimen consisted of PBMCs, obtained before TCRalphabeta/CD19-depleted stem cell transplant. Source of these receptors: a boy in the first two years of life with Wiskott-Aldrich syndrome, due to receive a stem cell transplant. The CDR3 runs from the conserved cysteine through the conserved F or W. Each record gives: clone size, V gene, J gene, D gene, CDR3 protein, CDR3 DNA. A D gene is named only where the DNA matches it firmly. Clone size, where shown, is once, few, many, or a class for clones that have expanded.

abundance: -
v_gene: TRBV12-3/TRBV12-4
j_gene: TRBJ2-4
d_gene: -
CDR3aa: CASSFWGRVKNIQYF
CDR3nt: TGTGCCAGCAGTTTTTGGGGGCGGGTCAAAAACATTCAGTACTTC

abundance: once
v_gene: TRBV3-1
j_gene: TRBJ2-7
d_gene: -
CDR3aa: CASSQSIGTSYEQYF
CDR3nt: TGTGCCAGCAGCCAATCCATAGGGACATCCTACGAGCAGTACTTC

abundance: few
v_gene: TRBV24-1
j_gene: TRBJ2-7
d_gene: -
CDR3aa: CATITAYTYEQYF
CDR3nt: TGTGCCACCATTACAGCCTATACCTACGAGCAGTACTTC

abundance: -
v_gene: TRBV7-2
j_gene: TRBJ1-2
d_gene: TRBD1
CDR3aa: CASSLRQGVWSGYTF
CDR3nt: TGTGCCAGCAGCTTGAGACAGGGCGTATGGTCTGGCTACACCTTC

abundance: few
v_gene: TRBV6-6
j_gene: TRBJ2-1
d_gene: -
CDR3aa: CATSTAYNEQFF
CDR3nt: TGTGCCACTTCGACAGCTTACAATGAGCAGTTCTTC

abundance: few
v_gene: TRBV5-1
j_gene: TRBJ2-2
d_gene: -
CDR3aa: CASSRTQGPNTGELFF
CDR3nt: TGCGCCAGCAGCAGAACACAGGGACCCAACACCGGGGAGCTGTTTTTT

abundance: -
v_gene: TRBV10-3
j_gene: TRBJ1-2
d_gene: -
CDR3aa: CAISDSYRDYGYTF
CDR3nt: TGTGCCATCAGTGATTCCTACAGGGACTATGGCTACACCTTC

abundance: few
v_gene: TRBV28
j_gene: TRBJ2-7
d_gene: -
CDR3aa: CASSLVGFYEQYF
CDR3nt: TGTGCCAGCAGTTTAGTGGGGTTCTACGAGCAGTACTTC

abundance: few
v_gene: TRBV5-1
j_gene: TRBJ2-7
d_gene: -
CDR3aa: CASSLVATEQYF
CDR3nt: TGCGCCAGCAGCTTGGTCGCGACAGAGCAGTACTTC

abundance: many
v_gene: TRBV27
j_gene: TRBJ1-5
d_gene: -
CDR3aa: CASSRYSNQPQHF
CDR3nt: TGTGCCAGCAGCCGGTATAGCAATCAGCCCCAGCATTTT

abundance: few
v_gene: TRBV24-1
j_gene: TRBJ2-5
d_gene: TRBD1
CDR3aa: CATSDPADRAETQYF
CDR3nt: TGTGCCACCAGTGATCCGGCGGACAGGGCCGAGACCCAGTACTTC

abundance: few
v_gene: TRBV5-1
j_gene: TRBJ1-2
d_gene: -
CDR3aa: CASSFGGANYGYTF
CDR3nt: TGCGCCAGCAGCTTCGGAGGGGCTAACTATGGCTACACCTTC

abundance: -
v_gene: TRBV20-1
j_gene: TRBJ2-3
d_gene: -
CDR3aa: CSAGYQGLADTQYF
CDR3nt: TGCAGTGCTGGGTACCAGGGTTTGGCAGATACGCAGTATTTT

abundance: -
v_gene: TRBV5-1
j_gene: TRBJ2-7
d_gene: TRBD2
CDR3aa: CASSLVKREATYEQYF
CDR3nt: TGCGCCAGCAGCTTGGTTAAGCGGGAGGCCACCTACGAGCAGTACTTC

abundance: -
v_gene: TRBV28
j_gene: TRBJ2-7
d_gene: TRBD1
CDR3aa: CASRGQARFYEQYF
CDR3nt: TGTGCCAGCAGGGGACAGGCGAGATTCTATGAGCAGTACTTC

abundance: -
v_gene: TRBV15
j_gene: TRBJ1-5
d_gene: TRBD1
CDR3aa: CATSTPEGGGNQPQHF
CDR3nt: TGTGCCACCAGCACCCCAGAAGGGGGCGGAAATCAGCCCCAGCATTTT